The 6 T cell receptor beta chains in this list originate from one sample, sequenced in a study of regulatory and conventional T cells in RAG deficiency. Conventional CD4+ T cells were sorted from blood as CD25-low CD127-high cells. The assay was immunoSEQ multiplex PCR, and TCRdb's table has in-frame clones only and misses some. This repertoire shows around 30,000 clones, roughly 96% found once; its top ten account for over 0.15%. This sample was shared with a second study, whose subject was regulatory T cells. Per that study: The PCR used 52 TRBV and 13 TRBJ primers.

Sequenced material: CD25- CD4+ T cells sorted from blood. Every receptor here comes from a human donor in good health.

The chain uses TRBV29-1 and TRBJ1-1, with 8 bases matching TRBD1. Germline V gives CDR1 SQVTM, CDR2 ANQGSEA. The CDR3 loop spans 13 amino acids. V gave up 5 bases and J gave up 1 base; unmatched junction bases: 3. The CDR3 nucleotides are TGCAGCGTTAAAACAGGGGGGAACACTGAAGCTTTCTTT. It translates to CSVKTGGNTEAFF.

The chain has TRBV10-3 and TRBJ1-2; the match to TRBD1 covers 7 bases. Germline lookup yields CDR1 ENHRY and CDR2 SYGVKD. The CDR3 is made up of 12 amino acids. The trim removed 3 bases at V and 9 bases at J, leaving 4 bases unmatched. The CDR3 coding sequence is TGTGCCATCAGTGATACAGGGGAGCGCTACACCTTC. Amino acid sequence: CAISDTGERYTF.

The chain has TRBV7-6 and TRBJ1-5; a weak D match, TRBD1 (5 bases). Trimming left V 5 bases short and J 4 bases short, with 21 bases between. Germline V gene sequence: CDR1 SGHVS, CDR2 FNYEAQ. The CDR3 length is 17 residues. Written as DNA, the CDR3 is TGTGCCAGCAGCCAAAGTGGGGCCCCCCCCTTTAATCAGCCCCAGCATTTT. As protein: CASSQSGAPPFNQPQHF.

V is TRBV2 and J is TRBJ2-3, with 10 nucleotides matching TRBD2. The germline CDR1 and CDR2 sequences are SNHLY and FYNNEI. This CDR3 has 16 amino acids. V dropped 8 bases and J dropped 0; count of bases not matched to a gene: 8. In nucleotides, the CDR3 is TGTGCCAGCTCTAAACCGGGACTAGCGAGCACAGATACGCAGTATTTT. It specifies CASSKPGLASTDTQYF.

The chain combines TRBV7-2 with TRBJ1-5, with a tentative D call TRBD1 (5 bases). Germline CDR1 is SGHTA and CDR2 is FQGNSA. V gave up 2 bases and J gave up 0 bases, with 11 bases separating them. The CDR3 contains 16 residues. This chain's CDR3 is CASSLQTVYSNQPQHF. The CDR3 DNA is TGTGCCAGCAGCTTACAGACAGTCTATAGCAATCAGCCCCAGCATTTT.

The V gene is TRBV29-1, the J gene TRBJ1-1, with D hard to call. The CDR3 is 11 residues long. Germline CDR1 SQVTM, CDR2 ANQGSEA. The V and J ends lost 6 bases and 4 bases respectively, with 9 bases between them. This CDR3 reads CSVRALTEAFF. The CDR3 DNA sequence: TGCAGCGTCCGAGCGCTCACTGAAGCTTTCTTT.